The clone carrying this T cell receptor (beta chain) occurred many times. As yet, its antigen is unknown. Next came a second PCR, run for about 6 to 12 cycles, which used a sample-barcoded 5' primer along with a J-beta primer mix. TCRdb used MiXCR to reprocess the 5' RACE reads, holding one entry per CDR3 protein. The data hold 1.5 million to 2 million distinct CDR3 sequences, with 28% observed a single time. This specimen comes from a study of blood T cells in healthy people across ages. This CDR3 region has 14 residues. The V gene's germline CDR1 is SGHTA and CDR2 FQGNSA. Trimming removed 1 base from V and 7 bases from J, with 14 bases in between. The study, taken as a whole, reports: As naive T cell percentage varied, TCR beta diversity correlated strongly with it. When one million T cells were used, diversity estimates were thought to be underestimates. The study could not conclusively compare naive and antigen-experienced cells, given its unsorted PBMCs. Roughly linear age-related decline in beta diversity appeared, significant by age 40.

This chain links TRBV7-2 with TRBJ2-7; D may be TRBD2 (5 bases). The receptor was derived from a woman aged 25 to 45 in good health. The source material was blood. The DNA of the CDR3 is TGTGCCAGCAGCTTAGGTGCTACTACGGGGGAGCAGTACTTC. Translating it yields CASSLGATTGEQYF.